This T cell receptor (beta chain) was retrieved from a study of blood T cell repertoires in COVID-19. Study context: There were acute and convalescent COVID-19 samples, and they came from the United States, Italy and Spain. PBMCs, B-cell-depleted T cells, or T cells were the source of the cDNA or gDNA that made up the material.

CDR1 is SGHRS, CDR2 YFSETQ, per germline. J gave up 2 bases and V 4 bases, and 5 bases lay outside the gene matches. The CDR3 contains 14 residues. How the authors handled the data: Amplified reference gene primers provided the basis for estimating nucleated cell counts. The protocol was immunoSEQ multiplex PCR, while the TCRdb copy is restricted to in-frame clones and leaves out a portion. That table is the source of V, J and clone size, and D and trimming were worked out from the DNA. Of some 100,000 clones listed, roughly 86% are singletons. This sequence originates from a human donor in a cohort sampled during active COVID-19. The material sequenced was peripheral blood. V usage is TRBV5-1 and J usage is TRBJ1-1; 7 bases line up with TRBD1. CDR3 nucleotide sequence: TGCGCCAGCAGCCCCGGGACAGCAAACACTGAAGCTTTCTTT. It specifies CASSPGTANTEAFF.